This paragraph reports one TCR beta chain. Its target is unknown. Trimming shortened V by 5 bases and J by 7 bases, and 14 bases separated the two germline ends. Germline CDR1 and CDR2: SGHAT and FQNNGV. This CDR3 is 13 amino acids long. This entry belongs to a study of OX40 agonist ivuxolimab in advanced cancers. Findings and limits, study-wide: Relative to CD4+, CD8+ T cells held more expanded clones on average.

TCRdb keeps only in-frame clones here, not all; method: immunoSEQ multiplex PCR. The table includes approximately 90,000 clones, around 90% detected once. The TCR originated in an adult with an advanced solid tumor such as melanoma, head and neck, liver or kidney cancer. The chain combines TRBV11-2 with TRBJ1-1, with a possible D match to TRBD1 (5 bases). The sample in question was CD4+ or CD8+ T cells sorted from blood, obtained in a trial of the OX40 agonist ivuxolimab. The chain's CDR3 is CASSPGTGGEAFF. CDR3 coding DNA: TGTGCCAGCAGCCCCGGGACGGGGGGTGAAGCTTTCTTT.